This T cell receptor beta chain was retrieved from a study of spatial heterogeneity in lung cancer. Study-wide results and caveats: For expanded intratumoral alpha and beta TCRs, counts tracked tumor mutation counts.

Specified time point: sample taken at primary tumor resection. TCR cDNA molecules each had a unique molecular identifier. TCRdb analysed the 5' RACE reads with MiXCR anew, one entry per CDR3 protein. The repertoire consists of approximately 9,700 distinct CDR3 sequences, with under 8.5% occurring once and the leading ten covering 15% to 20%. This clonotype was picked up many times. Antigen specificity is unknown. V was pared by 4 bases and J by 3 bases, with 3 bases of the junction left unmatched. The CDR3 length is 14 residues. Per the germline V gene, CDR1 is SGHRS and CDR2 is YFSETQ. Sequenced here: lung tumor tissue, sampled at surgery. The rearrangement uses TRBV5-1 and TRBJ2-3; 9 nucleotides align to TRBD2. The sequence came from a male donor with early-stage non-small cell lung cancer. The CDR3 reads CASSSGGSTDTQYF. The CDR3 bases are TGCGCCAGCAGCAGCGGGGGGAGTACAGATACGCAGTATTTT.